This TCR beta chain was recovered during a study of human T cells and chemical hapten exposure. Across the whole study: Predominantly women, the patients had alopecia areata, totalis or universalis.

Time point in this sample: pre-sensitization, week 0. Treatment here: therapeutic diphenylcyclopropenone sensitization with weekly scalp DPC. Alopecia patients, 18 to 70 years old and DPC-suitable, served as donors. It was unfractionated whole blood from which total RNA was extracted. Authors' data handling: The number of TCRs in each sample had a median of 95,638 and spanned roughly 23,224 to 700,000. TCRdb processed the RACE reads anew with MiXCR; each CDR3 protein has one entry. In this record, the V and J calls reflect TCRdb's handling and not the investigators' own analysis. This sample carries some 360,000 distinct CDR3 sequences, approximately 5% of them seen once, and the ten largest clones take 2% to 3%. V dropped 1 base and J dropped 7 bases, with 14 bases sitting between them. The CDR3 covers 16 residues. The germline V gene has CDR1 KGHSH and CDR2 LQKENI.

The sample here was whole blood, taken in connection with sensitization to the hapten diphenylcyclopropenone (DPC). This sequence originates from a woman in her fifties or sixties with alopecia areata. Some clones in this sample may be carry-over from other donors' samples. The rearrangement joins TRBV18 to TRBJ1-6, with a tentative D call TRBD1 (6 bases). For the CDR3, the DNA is TGTGCCAGCTCACCACAGAACAGGGAGGTAAATTCACCCCTCCACTTT. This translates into CASSPQNREVNSPLHF.